The present TCR beta chain was sequenced within a study of PD-L1 blockade in urothelial cancer. The V and J ends lost 6 bases and 1 base respectively, with 14 bases between them. This CDR3 has 15 residues. Germline values: CDR1 SNHLY, CDR2 FYNNEI. The time point here: pretreatment peripheral blood. The assay was immunoSEQ multiplex PCR, and TCRdb's table has in-frame clones only and misses some. The top ten clones hold 2.5% to 3.5% of a sample with tens of thousands of clones, around 81% of them seen once. This rearrangement joins TRBV2 to TRBJ2-3; D perhaps matches TRBD1 (6 bases). Here the sequenced sample was PBMCs, taken around atezolizumab (anti-PD-L1) treatment. The receptor's source is a man between 70 and 80 years old with urothelial cancer. The DNA of the CDR3 is TGTGCCAGCAGAGAACCCAGGGGTGGCACAGATACGCAGTATTTT. Its protein is CASREPRGGTDTQYF.